This T cell receptor (beta chain) was documented in a study of shared clonotypes between healthy human individuals. CD4+ cells yielded CD45RA+ naive and CD45RA-negative memory subsets. Sequencing was performed with immunoSEQ multiplex PCR; in TCRdb, only in-frame clones are kept and a portion is missing. In the table there are approximately 2,000,000 clones, approximately 90% of which are singletons. The germline V gene has CDR1 SNHLY and CDR2 FYNNEI. The CDR3 consists of 13 residues. The V and J ends lost 7 bases and 2 bases respectively, with 11 bases between them. The sequencing sample was made of naive CD4+ T cells from PBMCs. Described subset: CD45RA+ positively selected. The rearrangement joins TRBV2 to TRBJ2-5; the D gene is possibly TRBD2 (6 bases). This TCR was sampled from a young man in good health. Some clones in this sample may be carry-over from other donors' samples. DNA for the CDR3: TGTGCCAGCATGGTAGCGGAGCAAGAGACCCAGTACTTC. This encodes CASMVAEQETQYF.